These 25 T cell receptor beta chains were sequenced from one sample in a study of low-dose radiotherapy and immunotherapy resistance in tumors. Both TCRalpha and TCRbeta chains were reverse transcribed with V-gene-specific primers. The TCRs were subjected to amplification over about 20 PCR cycles employing a constant-region primer in conjunction with a V-primer adapter. MiXCR, run by TCRdb on the reads, gives a single entry per CDR3 protein. Among about 12,000 distinct CDR3 sequences, 76% were seen once, and the ten largest hold about 3.5%. The receptors shown here come from a human donor with advanced metastatic prostate, ovarian, gallbladder or colorectal cancer (not recorded which). This table probably holds off-target reads from a library built for another chain.

The V call is TRBV10-3, the J call TRBJ2-3; perhaps TRBD2 as D (6 bases). The germline gives CDR1 ENHRY, CDR2 SYGVKD. The CDR3 loop spans 12 amino acids. Trimming pared 3 bases from V and 9 bases from J, leaving 10 bases between. CDR3 bases: TGTGCCATCAGTGAAGTGCGGGACACGCAGTATTTT. Protein product: CAISEVRDTQYF.

The rearrangement joins TRBV20-1 to TRBJ2-7, with 8 bases aligning to TRBD1. The CDR3 loop spans 16 amino acids. From germline, CDR1 is DFQATT and CDR2 SNEGSKA (reference sequence). V trimming: 5 bases; J trimming: 1 base; junction bases outside the gene matches: 13. The CDR3 spells CSAQRPDREFSYEQYF. For the CDR3, the DNA is TGCAGTGCTCAACGTCCGGACAGGGAGTTTTCCTACGAGCAGTACTTC.

J is TRBJ2-5 and V is TRBV5-1; D is tentatively TRBD1 or TRBD2 (5 bases each). Germline values: CDR1 SGHRS, CDR2 YFSETQ. The CDR3 runs to 14 residues. Trimming removed 3 bases from V and 5 bases from J, with 14 bases in between. For the CDR3, the DNA is TGCGCCAGCAGCTCACGGGACCCCGGGGAGACCCAGTACTTC. Translating it yields CASSSRDPGETQYF.

This clonotype has just a few counts. The chain has TRBV5-1 and TRBJ1-1, with D possibly TRBD1 on 5 matching bases. Germline V CDR1 and CDR2: SGHRS, YFSETQ. Trimming cost V 3 bases and J 7 bases, with 13 bases left between them. This CDR3 has 13 residues. CDR3 bases: TGCGCCAGCAGCTCCGAGGGACGGTATGAAGCTTTCTTT. Translated: CASSSEGRYEAFF.

The V and J genes are TRBV28 and TRBJ2-3; 8 nucleotides line up with TRBD2. The CDR3 sequence is 15 residues long. V was pared by 7 bases and J by 5 bases, with 11 bases of the junction left unmatched. The germline V gene has CDR1 MDHEN and CDR2 SYDVKM. The CDR3 is CASTSPGGREDTQYF. The CDR3 DNA is TGTGCCAGCACCAGTCCGGGGGGGCGCGAAGATACGCAGTATTTT. Looking up the rest from reference TRBV28 and TRBJ2-3 gives the full variable domain: DVKVTQSSRYLVKRTGEKVFLECVQDMDHENMFWYRQDPGLGLRLIYFSYDVKMKEKGDIPEGYSVSREKKERFSLILESASTNQTSMYLCASTSPGGREDTQYFGPGTRLTVL.

This clonotype is medium-sized in the sample. The chain combines TRBV4-3 with TRBJ2-3, with 7 positions matching TRBD2. V trimming: 4 bases; J trimming: 4 bases; junction bases outside the gene matches: 11. This CDR3 is built from 16 residues. Germline V lookup: CDR1 LGHNA, CDR2 YSLEER. The CDR3 DNA reads as TGCGCCAGCAGCCCCACTAGCGTAGGTGGCTCAGATACGCAGTATTTT. This encodes CASSPTSVGGSDTQYF.

V is TRBV4-1 and J is TRBJ2-2, with D possibly TRBD2 on 6 matching bases. Germline CDR1 reads MGHRA; CDR2 reads YSYEKL. The CDR3 is 17 amino acids. With 0 bases removed from V and 2 bases from J, the gap between germline ends came to 13 bases. CDR3 sequence (DNA): TGCGCCAGCAGCCAAGATGGCGGGAACGGTAACACCGGGGAGCTGTTTTTT. It codes for CASSQDGGNGNTGELFF.

This sequence joins TRBV4-1 and TRBJ2-3; perhaps D is TRBD1 or TRBD2 (5 bases each). The V gene's germline CDR1 is MGHRA and CDR2 YSYEKL. V dropped 1 base and J dropped 7 bases, with 9 bases sitting between them. The CDR3 is made up of 13 amino acids. CDR3 sequence: CASSQVGAHTQYF. The CDR3 DNA follows: TGCGCCAGCAGCCAAGTCGGGGCGCATACGCAGTATTTT.

This clonotype was picked up a small number of times. This chain uses TRBV28 with TRBJ2-3, with D perhaps matching TRBD2 (6 bases). Trimming cost V 6 bases and J 14 bases, with 15 bases left between them. Germline CDR1 MDHEN, CDR2 SYDVKM. The CDR3 has 11 amino acids. The CDR3 DNA reads TGTGCCAGCAGGGCGGGAAGAAAGACGTATTTT. Translation: CASRAGRKTYF.

The chain is built from TRBV6-5 and TRBJ2-1, with TRBD2 matching 9 bases. Per the germline V gene, CDR1 is MNHEY and CDR2 is SVGAGI. CDR3 size: 15 residues. Losses at the gene ends were 5 bases for V and 4 bases for J; bases not matched to a gene: 6. CDR3 coding DNA: TGTGCCAGCAGTCAGCGGGAGGCAACGTACAATGAGCAGTTCTTC. Translation gives CASSQREATYNEQFF.

The rearrangement links TRBV19 to TRBJ2-2; D is tentatively TRBD1 or TRBD2 (5 bases each). The V and J ends lost 8 bases and 5 bases respectively, with 15 bases between them. Per germline, CDR1 LNHDA and CDR2 SQIVND (reference sequence). The CDR3 contains 14 residues. This CDR3 reads CASHKTGPTGELFF. CDR3 DNA sequence: TGTGCCAGTCATAAAACGGGGCCTACCGGGGAGCTGTTTTTT.

The chain couples TRBV18 to TRBJ2-2, with 8 bases aligning to TRBD2. With 3 bases clipped from V and 1 base from J, the junction kept 4 bases outside the gene matches. The CDR3 consists of 16 residues. The germline V gene encodes CDR1 KGHSH and CDR2 LQKENI. CDR3 sequence: CASSPRAGGNTGELFF. CDR3 nucleotide sequence: TGTGCCAGCTCACCGCGTGCGGGAGGGAACACCGGGGAGCTGTTTTTT.

The rearrangement joins TRBV28 to TRBJ2-7, with unresolved D. Looked up from germline, CDR1 is MDHEN and CDR2 is SYDVKM. The CDR3 extends over 18 amino acids. Trimming pared 5 bases from V and 3 bases from J, leaving 26 bases between. The CDR3 DNA sequence: TGTGCCAGCAGTCAAATCGGATCCGGGCAGGTGAAGGTCTACGAGCAGTACTTC. This gives the protein CASSQIGSGQVKVYEQYF.

The CDR3 protein is CASSARGEAFF. CDR3 DNA sequence: TGTGCCAGCAGCGCACGGGGTGAAGCTTTCTTT. This sequence joins TRBV11-2 and TRBJ1-1; D is uncertain. Germline CDR1 reads SGHAT; CDR2 reads FQNNGV. V gave up 5 bases and J gave up 7 bases, with 8 bases separating them. The CDR3 length is 11 residues.

The V and J genes are TRBV28 and TRBJ1-6, with D possibly being TRBD1 (6 bases). Germline V gene data show CDR1 as MDHEN and CDR2 as SYDVKM. Trimming took 6 bases from V and 5 from J, leaving 17 bases between them. CDR3 length: 16 amino acids. For the CDR3, the DNA is TGTGCCAGCAGCCAGCAAGGGGGGGAGGATAATTCACCCCTCCACTTT. Translated: CASSQQGGEDNSPLHF.

The V gene is TRBV5-5, the J gene TRBJ2-7; a weak D match, TRBD1 (7 bases). Trimming stripped 1 base from V and 6 bases from J, with 14 bases between. Germline CDR1 is SGHKS and CDR2 is YYEKEE (reference sequence). The CDR3 length is 14 residues. The CDR3 is CASSLLSGGGEQYF. The DNA for the CDR3 is TGTGCCAGCAGCTTGCTTTCAGGGGGAGGCGAGCAGTACTTC.

The rearrangement uses TRBV28 and TRBJ1-6; 12 nucleotides match TRBD1. The CDR3 extends over 19 amino acids. J gave up 4 bases and V 5 bases, and 12 bases lay outside the gene matches. CDR1 and CDR2 (germline): MDHEN, SYDVKM. CDR3 sequence reads: CASSEGTGGPRGYNSPLHF. The CDR3 DNA follows: TGTGCCAGCAGTGAGGGGACAGGGGGCCCCAGAGGATATAATTCACCCCTCCACTTT.

Worth noting for this clonotype: One end of the junction varies from germline; a read error may be responsible. V usage is TRBV7-2 and J usage is TRBJ1-5, with TRBD1 identical over 8 bases. Germline CDR1 reads SGHTA; CDR2 reads FQGNSA. This CDR3 has 15 amino acids. As DNA, the CDR3 is TGTGCCAGCAGCCTAGCCTCAGGGGGCCGTCAGCCCCAGCATTTT. Translating it yields CASSLASGGRQPQHF.

The CDR3 DNA follows: TGTGCCAGCAGCTCCGGACTAGCGGGATACTACGAGCAGTACTTC. Its protein product is CASSSGLAGYYEQYF. The J gene is TRBJ2-7, the V gene TRBV7-8; TRBD2 aligns across 12 bases. Looked up from germline, CDR1 is SGHVS and CDR2 is FQNEAQ. The V segment lost 4 bases and the J segment 3 bases; nucleotides outside the gene matches: 4. CDR3 length: 15 amino acids.

The chain carries TRBV29-1 and TRBJ2-4, with 10 positions matching TRBD1. The CDR3 sequence is 16 residues long. After removal of 3 bases from V and 1 base from J, the junction contained 6 bases not matched to a gene. The germline CDR1 and CDR2 sequences are SQVTM and ANQGSEA. The CDR3 DNA is TGCAGCGTTGAGGGGACAGGGGTTGGGGCCAAAAACATTCAGTACTTC. Protein: CSVEGTGVGAKNIQYF.

The gene calls are TRBV12-3 or TRBV12-4 and TRBJ2-7; possibly TRBD2 for D (5 bases). V gave up 3 bases and J gave up 6 bases, with 12 bases separating them. The CDR3 spans 13 residues. The CDR3 coding sequence is TGTGCCAGCAGTTTGACTACGTCGTTCGAGCAGTACTTC. As protein: CASSLTTSFEQYF.

The J gene is TRBJ1-3, the V gene TRBV28; a possible D gene is TRBD1 (6 bases). The V and J ends lost 11 bases and 3 bases respectively, with 23 bases between them. The CDR3 spans 16 residues. Looked up from germline, CDR1 is MDHEN and CDR2 is SYDVKM. Written as DNA, the CDR3 is TGTGCCGTCTCTCCTATAGGGGGGGCGGGTGGAAACACCATATATTTT. This codes for CAVSPIGGAGGNTIYF.

V is TRBV23-1 and J is TRBJ2-3, with TRBD1 matching over 8 bases. TRBV23-1 has ORF status, its function being uncertain. Germline trimming cut 8 bases from V and 3 bases from J; bases unmatched to any gene: 4. CDR3 length: 13 amino acids. CDR3 residues: CASGGQGTDTQYF. The CDR3 DNA reads TGCGCCAGCGGAGGACAGGGTACAGATACGCAGTATTTT.

The J gene is TRBJ2-7, the V gene TRBV15; D not certain. Trimming left V 0 bases short and J 0 bases short, with 6 bases between. The CDR3 has 14 amino acids. CDR1 is LNHNV and CDR2 is YYDKDF in the germline V gene (reference sequence). The CDR3 sequence is CATSRDYVSYEQYF. In nucleotides, the CDR3 is TGTGCCACCAGCAGAGACTACGTCTCCTACGAGCAGTACTTC.

V and J are TRBV7-8 and TRBJ2-7; a possible D gene is TRBD2 (6 bases). V lost 0 bases to trimming and J lost 2 bases, with 11 bases between them. Germline-derived CDR1 and CDR2 are SGHVS and FQNEAQ. CDR3 length equals 15 residues. The CDR3 DNA sequence: TGTGCCAGCAGCTTAGCTTCTAGCGTGACCTACGAGCAGTACTTC. This gives the protein CASSLASSVTYEQYF. Supplemented by reference TRBV7-8 and TRBJ2-7, the full variable domain reads GAGVSQSPRYKVAKRGQDVALRCDPISGHVSLFWYQQALGQGPEFLTYFQNEAQLDKSGLPSDRFFAERPEGSVSTLKIQRTQQEDSAVYLCASSLASSVTYEQYFGPGTRLTVT.